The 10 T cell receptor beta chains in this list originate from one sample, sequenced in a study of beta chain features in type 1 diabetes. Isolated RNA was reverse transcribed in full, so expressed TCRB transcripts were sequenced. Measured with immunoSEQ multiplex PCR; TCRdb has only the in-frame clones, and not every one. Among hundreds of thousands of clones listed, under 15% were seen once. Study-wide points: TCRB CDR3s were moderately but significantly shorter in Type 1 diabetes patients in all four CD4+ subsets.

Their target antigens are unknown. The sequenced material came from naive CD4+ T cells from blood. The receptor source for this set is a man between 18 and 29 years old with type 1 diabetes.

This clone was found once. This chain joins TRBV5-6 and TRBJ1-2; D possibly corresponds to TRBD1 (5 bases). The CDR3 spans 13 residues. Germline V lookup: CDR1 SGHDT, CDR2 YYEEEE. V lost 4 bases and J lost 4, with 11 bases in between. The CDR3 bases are TGTGCCAGCAGCCTGGGACGGATCTATGGCTACACCTTC. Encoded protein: CASSLGRIYGYTF.

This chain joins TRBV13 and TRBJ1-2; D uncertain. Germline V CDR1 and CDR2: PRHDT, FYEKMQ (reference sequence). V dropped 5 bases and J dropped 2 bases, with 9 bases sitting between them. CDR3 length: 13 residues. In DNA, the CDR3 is TGTGCCAGCAGCCAGTCGGGGAACTATGGCTACACCTTC. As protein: CASSQSGNYGYTF.

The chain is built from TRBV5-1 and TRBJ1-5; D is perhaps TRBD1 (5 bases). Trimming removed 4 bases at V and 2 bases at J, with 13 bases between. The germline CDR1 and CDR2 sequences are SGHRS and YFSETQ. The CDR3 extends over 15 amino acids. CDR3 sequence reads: CASSPGGPGNQPQHF. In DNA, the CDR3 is TGCGCCAGCAGCCCGGGGGGTCCGGGCAATCAGCCCCAGCATTTT.

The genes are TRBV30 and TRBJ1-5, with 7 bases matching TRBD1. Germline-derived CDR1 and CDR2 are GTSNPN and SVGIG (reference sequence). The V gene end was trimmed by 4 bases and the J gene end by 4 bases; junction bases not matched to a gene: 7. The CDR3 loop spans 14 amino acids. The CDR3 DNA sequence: TGTGCCTGGAACCCGGGACAGTTGAATCAGCCCCAGCATTTT. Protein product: CAWNPGQLNQPQHF.

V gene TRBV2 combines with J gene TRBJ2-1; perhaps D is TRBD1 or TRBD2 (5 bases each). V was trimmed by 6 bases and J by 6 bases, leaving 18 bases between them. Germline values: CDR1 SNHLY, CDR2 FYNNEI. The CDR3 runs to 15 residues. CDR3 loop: CASRVSGSKLNEQFF. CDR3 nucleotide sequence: TGTGCCAGCAGGGTGTCAGGGAGTAAGCTCAATGAGCAGTTCTTC. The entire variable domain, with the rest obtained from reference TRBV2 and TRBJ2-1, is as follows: EPEVTQTPSHQVTQMGQEVILRCVPISNHLYFYWYRQILGQKVEFLVSFYNNEISEKSEIFDDQFSVERPDGSNFTLKIRSTKLEDSAMYFCASRVSGSKLNEQFFGPGTRLTVL.

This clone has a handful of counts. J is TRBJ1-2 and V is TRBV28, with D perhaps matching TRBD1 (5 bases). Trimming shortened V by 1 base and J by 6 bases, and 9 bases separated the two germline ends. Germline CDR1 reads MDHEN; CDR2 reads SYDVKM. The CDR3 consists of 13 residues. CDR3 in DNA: TGTGCCAGCAGTTTATCAGGGACGGATGGCTACACCTTC. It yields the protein CASSLSGTDGYTF.

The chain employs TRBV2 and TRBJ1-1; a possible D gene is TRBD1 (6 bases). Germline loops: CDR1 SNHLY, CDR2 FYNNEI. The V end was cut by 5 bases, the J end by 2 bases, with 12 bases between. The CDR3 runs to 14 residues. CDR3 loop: CASSYTGPNTEAFF. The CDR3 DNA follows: TGTGCCAGCAGTTACACAGGGCCCAACACTGAAGCTTTCTTT.

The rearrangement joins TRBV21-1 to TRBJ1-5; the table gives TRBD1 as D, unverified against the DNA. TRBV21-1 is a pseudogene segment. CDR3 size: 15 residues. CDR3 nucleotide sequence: TGTGCCAGCAGCAAAGAGGGGGATAGCAATCAGCCCCAGCATTTT. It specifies CASSKEGDSNQPQHF.

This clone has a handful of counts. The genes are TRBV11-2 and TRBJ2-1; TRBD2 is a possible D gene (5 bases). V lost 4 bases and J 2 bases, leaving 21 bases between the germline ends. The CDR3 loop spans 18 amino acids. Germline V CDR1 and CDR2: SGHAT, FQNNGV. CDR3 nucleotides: TGTGCCAGCAGCTCCCTAGCCTCTAGGTTCGGGGCCTACAATGAGCAGTTCTTC. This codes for CASSSLASRFGAYNEQFF.

CDR3 DNA: TGTGCCAGCAGTTCTCCAGGACAGAGAAATGAGCAGTTCTTC. Translation gives CASSSPGQRNEQFF. The rearrangement uses TRBV28 and TRBJ2-1; perhaps TRBD1 as D (6 bases). Trimming removed 4 bases at V and 7 bases at J, with 14 bases between. Looked up from germline, CDR1 is MDHEN and CDR2 is SYDVKM. The CDR3 runs 14 residues.